The rows below give T cell receptor beta chains drawn from one sample of a study of blood T cell repertoires in COVID-19. Assay used: immunoSEQ multiplex PCR; TCRdb lists only in-frame clones, some missing. The repertoire holds 100,000 to 120,000 clones, with around 81% as singletons. Sample: peripheral blood. The receptors were gathered from a man at least 80 years old with acute or convalescent COVID-19. Each CDR3 is given with its conserved first and last residue.

>TRBJ2-1|16|TRBV24-1
CATSDLRGSSYNEQFF
>TRBJ2-5|14|TRBV6-5
CASSLLAAQETQYF
>TRBJ2-7|15|TRBV4-1
CASSQDRGGQYEQYF
>TRBJ2-1|13|TRBV24-1
CATQSQGTYEQFF
>TRBJ1-1|15|TRBV6-1
CASSEGGGLNTEAFF
>TRBJ2-3|12|TRBV7-9
CASSSYTDTQYF
>TRBJ2-2|17|TRBV7-3
CASSLSPQGAVTGELFF
>TRBJ2-7|14|TRBV27
CASSFIAKWDEQYF
>TRBJ2-7|15|TRBV13
CASSLYRGQGYEQYF
>TRBJ1-2|14|TRBV5-1
CASSLGQGEDGYTF
>TRBJ1-1|14|TRBV18
CASSPDRMNTEAFF
>TRBJ2-2|14|TRBV19
CASSIPGRTGELFF
>TRBJ1-1|11|TRBV18
CASSLSTEAFF
>TRBJ1-1|13|TRBV5-1
CASARGRNTEAFF
>TRBJ1-1|13|TRBV4-1
CASSQYWNTEAFF
>TRBJ2-3|15|TRBV18
CASSPSHSGGDTQYF
>TRBJ2-7|15|TRBV6-5
CASSTGTAASYEQYF
>TRBJ2-1|14|TRBV6-5
CASLTGGYRGEQFF
>TRBJ2-3|14|TRBV7-3
CASSTVSYTDTQYF
>TRBJ1-2|14|TRBV6-6
CASSRTGGNDGYTF
>TRBJ2-1|16|TRBV15
CATSRAHSTSQNEQFF
>TRBJ2-5|15|TRBV18
CASSPDSSGEETQYF
>TRBJ1-4|14|TRBV18
CASSQATGGLKLFF
>TRBJ2-3|15|TRBV6-5
CASSRRAGGTDTQYF
>TRBJ2-7|14|TRBV28
CASSPPGWPYEQYF
>TRBJ1-4|12|TRBV29-1
CSARDRNEKLFF
>TRBJ2-5|14|TRBV5-1
CASTALAGVGTQYF
>TRBJ1-4|15|TRBV28
CASSLRAGTNEKLFF
>TRBJ1-1|13|TRBV14
CASSQDEGTGAFF
>TRBJ2-1|19|TRBV6-1
CASSERTSGHFSSYNEQFF
>TRBJ1-5|15|TRBV2
CASSEAGQPNQPQHF
>TRBJ1-2|13|TRBV5-1
CASRTQTGDGYTF
>TRBJ2-7|14|TRBV5-1
CASSSGLAFYEQYF
>TRBJ1-2|14|TRBV19
CASRVDSLNYGYTF
>TRBJ1-3|16|TRBV6-1
CASSEAAGVSGNTIYF
>TRBJ1-1|14|TRBV7-2
CASSLAGGNTEAFF
>TRBJ2-3|14|TRBV2
CASRGSGRADTQYF
>TRBJ1-6|15|TRBV5-1
CASSSQQGANSPLHF
>TRBJ1-2|16|TRBV6-4
CASSDSNRGRDYGYTF
>TRBJ2-3|16|TRBV11-2
CASSPQIAGSTDTQYF
>TRBJ1-2|13|TRBV7-2
CASSPDREDGYTF
>TRBJ1-1|11|TRBV20-1
CSALVGDEAFF
>TRBJ1-6|16|TRBV5-4
CASSGGTAFYNSPLHF
>TRBJ1-2|14|TRBV19
CASTDRATLYGYTF
>TRBJ1-5|16|TRBV28
CASRAQSGQDYQPQHF
>TRBJ1-2|13|TRBV28
CASSLLATLGYTF
>TRBJ2-7|15|TRBV19
CASSNSGRSSYEQYF
>TRBJ2-1|17|TRBV18
CASSPYRGVGRGDEQFF
>TRBJ2-7|14|TRBV19
CASSKAGGSYEQYF
>TRBJ2-3|16|TRBV27
CASSPATGLITDTQYF
>TRBJ2-5|12|TRBV7-8
CASTLGGVTQYF
>TRBJ1-6|13|TRBV28
CASSLLSSSPLHF
>TRBJ2-5|15|TRBV6-5
CASSYSGNLKETQYF
>TRBJ1-1|14|TRBV6-1
CASSEEIRGTEAFF
>TRBJ2-5|13|TRBV12-3/TRBV12-4
CASGRMYQETQYF
>TRBJ2-7|13|TRBV4-3
CASSQGTSYEQYF
>TRBJ2-1|14|TRBV6-2/TRBV6-3
CASSARRGYNEQFF
>TRBJ2-1|13|TRBV6-5
CASRGTRRDEQFF
>TRBJ2-2|13|TRBV12-3/TRBV12-4
CASSPRATGELFF